This TCR beta chain comes out of a study of preoperative IRX-2 immunotherapy in early breast cancer (dated by TCRdb to between 2018 and 2021). For this clone: The clone's antigen remains unknown. No much larger clone exists at a distance of one base, and base qualities are not known.

The treatment or condition label on this specimen signifies: preoperative locoregional IRX-2 cytokine immunotherapy. The samples were obtained from a phase Ib study in which preoperative, locoregional IRX-2 cytokine immunotherapy intended to prime immune responses was tested. Before surgery, IRX-2 was given to the donors, who were patients with early-stage breast cancer. The library was produced with the immunoSEQ multiplex PCR assay. The source is immuneACCESS, and TCRdb retained only in-frame sequences with V and J called. Part of the clones is not carried over; for the studies checked, unresolved V genes explain less than half of this, and the remainder is unexplained. Within this sample are 20,000 to 30,000 clones, with about 90% of them counted one time only. The top ten constitute over 25% of the sample. This TCR was sampled from a human donor with breast cancer. The input for sequencing was tumor tissue, taken after IRX-2 immunotherapy.

Here the CDR3 is given as CASSLQGSNEKLFF. The base sequence is TGTGCCAGCAGTTTGCAGGGATCTAATGAAAAACTGTTTTTT. The chain links TRBV6-5 with TRBJ1-4, with a weak D call of TRBD1 (5 bases match). As encoded in the germline V gene, CDR1 is MNHEY while CDR2 is SVGAGI. V is reduced by 4 bases and J by 3 bases, leaving a spacing of 9 bases between them. Taken from cysteine to phenylalanine, the CDR3 has 14 residues. CDR3 DNA is the only sequence kept; it has 42 bases, read in frame from the first base.